The 17 T cell receptor beta chains listed next were all sequenced from one sample in a study of blood T cells in healthy people across ages. Then a second PCR, running about 6 to 12 cycles, was carried out with a sample-barcoded 5' primer and a J-beta primer mix. TCRdb reprocessed the 5' RACE reads with MiXCR, giving one entry per CDR3 protein. The sample has 1.5 million or so distinct CDR3 sequences; roughly 40% are singletons. Sequencing was performed on blood. These receptors all stem from a woman between 18 and 30 years old in good health.

This clonotype was seen a handful of times. This chain connects TRBV6-2 or TRBV6-3 to TRBJ2-7, with TRBD1 matching 12 bases. The germline V gene has CDR1 MNHEY and CDR2 SVGEGT. The CDR3 loop spans 14 amino acids. With 6 bases clipped from V and 7 bases from J, the junction kept 7 bases outside the gene matches. The CDR3: CASRKGQGAWEQYF. The CDR3 nucleotides are TGTGCCAGCAGGAAGGGACAGGGGGCCTGGGAGCAGTACTTC.

This clonotype was counted only a few times. CDR3 amino acids: CASSENRGPDQPQHF. CDR3 nucleotide sequence: TGTGCCAGCAGTGAGAACCGAGGACCAGATCAGCCCCAGCATTTT. V and J are TRBV6-1 and TRBJ1-5; D not resolved. This CDR3 has 15 amino acids. CDR1 is MNHNS and CDR2 is SASEGT in the germline V gene. V lost 3 bases and J 5 bases, leaving 14 bases between the germline ends.

The chain couples TRBV7-9 to TRBJ2-7; maybe TRBD1 (6 bases). The CDR3 totals 16 residues. Trimming removed 1 base from V and 7 bases from J, with 20 bases in between. The germline V gene encodes CDR1 SEHNR and CDR2 FQNEAQ (reference sequence). DNA of the CDR3: TGTGCCAGCAGCTTAGACGAGACAGGCAAATACAATGAGCAGTACTTC. It translates to CASSLDETGKYNEQYF.

The chain carries TRBV27 and TRBJ1-2; maybe TRBD1 (6 bases). CDR1 is MNHEY, CDR2 SMNVEV, per germline (reference sequence). CDR3 length: 13 residues. V lost 5 bases to trimming and J lost 10 bases, with 17 bases between them. This chain's CDR3 is CASSEQGRAHYTF. CDR3 DNA: TGTGCCAGCAGTGAACAGGGTAGGGCCCACTACACCTTC.

This clonotype has more than one count but fewer than ten. J is TRBJ2-1 and V is TRBV2, with 10 bases aligning to TRBD2. This CDR3 has 15 amino acids. CDR1 and CDR2 (germline): SNHLY, FYNNEI. V lost 3 bases, J lost 10 bases, and 9 bases stayed unmatched. DNA for the CDR3: TGTGCCAGCAGTGATGCACTAGCGGGATTTGGAGAGCAGTTCTTC. Amino acids: CASSDALAGFGEQFF.

This clonotype was counted only a few times. The chain has TRBV7-9 and TRBJ2-1, with 8 bases that match TRBD2. Losses at the gene ends were 6 bases for V and 7 bases for J; bases not matched to a gene: 14. The CDR3 loop spans 16 amino acids. In germline, CDR1 is SEHNR, CDR2 FQNEAQ (reference sequence). CDR3 amino acids: CASRPTSGVIGNEQFF. In DNA, the CDR3 is TGTGCCAGCAGGCCCACTAGCGGAGTTATCGGGAATGAGCAGTTCTTC.

The chain links TRBV6-5 to TRBJ1-6; no reliable D call. The CDR3 is made up of 15 amino acids. Per the germline V gene, CDR1 is MNHEY and CDR2 is SVGAGI. V was cut by 5 bases and J by 10 bases, with 18 bases left in between. CDR3 bases: TGTGCCAGCAGTGGATCGACTGGGATTAGCTCACCCCTCCACTTT. Translating gives CASSGSTGISSPLHF.

The rearrangement joins TRBV2 to TRBJ2-1; D is uncertain. The closer fit of TRBJ2-7 to the DNA end suggests the J call may be wrong. The germline CDR1 and CDR2 sequences are SNHLY and FYNNEI. This CDR3 has 16 residues. The CDR3 DNA reads TGTGCCAGCAGGACTCAAAGGTTAAGCTCCTACAATGAGCAGTACTTC. This codes for CASRTQRLSSYNEQYF.

J is TRBJ2-1 and V is TRBV10-2, with 10 nucleotides matching TRBD1. The J call may be in error: the DNA end matches TRBJ2-7 better. The CDR3 spans 13 residues. CDR1 WSHSY and CDR2 SAAADI come from the germline V gene. This chain's CDR3 is CATRQGAYNEQYF. In DNA, the CDR3 is TGCGCCACCCGACAGGGGGCCTACAATGAGCAGTACTTC.

The J gene is TRBJ2-1, the V gene TRBV7-9, with 8 bases lining up with TRBD2. The CDR3 length is 17 residues. Germline CDR1 SEHNR, CDR2 FQNEAQ (reference sequence). The V gene end was trimmed by 4 bases and the J gene end by 0 bases; junction bases not matched to a gene: 8. CDR3: CASSSLGGGTSYNEQFF. CDR3 sequence (DNA): TGTGCCAGCAGCTCCCTCGGCGGGGGGACCTCCTACAATGAGCAGTTCTTC.

The CDR3 region is CSARGGGSYNEQYF. Written as DNA, the CDR3 is TGCAGTGCTAGAGGCGGGGGCTCCTACAATGAGCAGTACTTC. The chain couples TRBV20-1 to TRBJ2-5; TRBD2 is a possible D gene (7 bases). The CDR3 covers 14 residues. Between the trimmed V and J ends, which lost 1 base and 11 bases, there was a span of 20 bases. Germline V gene sequence: CDR1 DFQATT, CDR2 SNEGSKA (reference sequence).

There are a few counts of this clonotype. The rearrangement links TRBV4-1 to TRBJ2-1; 7 bases line up with TRBD2. Germline V CDR1 and CDR2: MGHRA, YSYEKL. Trimming at V came to 0 bases and at J to 0 bases, leaving 2 bases not matched to a gene. The CDR3 covers 16 residues. The DNA of the CDR3 is TGCGCCAGCAGCCAAGAGGCTAGCGGCTCCTACAATGAGCAGTTCTTC. The encoded protein is CASSQEASGSYNEQFF.

Of note for this clonotype: The junction shows a germline mismatch at one end, possibly a read error. This chain uses TRBV7-2 with TRBJ2-1; TRBD2 agrees at 11 bases. CDR1 is SGHTA and CDR2 is FQGNSA in the germline V gene. This CDR3 is built from 13 residues. The chain's CDR3 is CASGFPSGREQFF. The CDR3 coding sequence is TGTGCCAGCGGCTTTCCTAGCGGGAGGGAGCAGTTCTTC.

This clonotype was recorded once. The chain carries TRBV27 and TRBJ2-7; no clear D. Germline lookup yields CDR1 MNHEY and CDR2 SMNVEV (reference sequence). This CDR3 contains 14 residues. Trimming shortened V by 5 bases and J by 0 bases, and 11 bases separated the two germline ends. CDR3 nucleotides: TGTGCCAGCAGTAACCCCAACTACTCCTACGAGCAGTACTTC. The encoded protein is CASSNPNYSYEQYF.

At least ten counts were recorded for this clonotype. J is TRBJ2-7 and V is TRBV29-1; 8 bases are a match to TRBD1. The CDR3 covers 11 residues. J lost 2 bases, V lost 7 bases, and 1 base had no gene match. Germline assignment: CDR1 SQVTM and CDR2 ANQGSEA. The CDR3 loop reads CSGGQAYEQYF. The CDR3 nucleotides are TGCAGCGGGGGACAGGCCTACGAGCAGTACTTC.

J is TRBJ2-1 and V is TRBV3-1; D is unresolved. Germline lookup yields CDR1 LGHDT and CDR2 YNNKEL (reference sequence). Trimming pared 3 bases from V and 8 bases from J, leaving 8 bases between. CDR3 length: 12 amino acids. The CDR3 loop is CASSHPRDEQFF. CDR3 in DNA: TGTGCCAGCAGCCATCCCCGGGATGAGCAGTTCTTC.

The chain is built from TRBV4-1 and TRBJ2-5; 10 nucleotides align to TRBD2. The CDR3 runs 15 residues. Trimming at V came to 2 bases and at J to 3 bases, leaving 3 bases not matched to a gene. Germline values: CDR1 MGHRA, CDR2 YSYEKL. For the CDR3, the DNA is TGCGCCAGCAGCCAACCTACTAGCGGGAAAGAGACCCAGTACTTC. Amino acid sequence: CASSQPTSGKETQYF.